Here is one T cell receptor (beta chain) with its context. What it recognizes is unknown. The germline CDR1 and CDR2 sequences are SGHTA and FQGNSA. V lost 4 bases, J lost 3 bases, and 13 bases lay in between. This CDR3 region has 14 residues. These data come from a study of post-analysis software for immune sequencing data. Study-wide background: Progressive-relapsing, secondary progressive and relapsing-remitting multiple sclerosis were among the disease courses included.

Study results and caveats: Elevated frequency relative to controls characterized about 5 TRBV segments in patients, TRBV5-6, TRBV5-1 and TRBV20-1 among them. The normalized Chao1 diversity of multiple sclerosis patients was significantly lower than that of controls.

Incorporated into the TCR beta cDNA libraries were unique molecular identifiers, which served to reduce PCR and sequencing biases. Some 500,000 cDNA molecules were recovered from an input of roughly 0.85 to 10 million T cells. TCRdb called the PCR reads again in MiXCR, with one record for every CDR3 protein. Of 450,000 to 700,000 distinct CDR3 sequences in the sample, 44% are singletons; the top ten hold around 1.7%. The chain is built from TRBV7-2 and TRBJ2-7; the D is unclear. The TCR sequence derives from a girl under 18 with multiple sclerosis. The sequencing sample was made of blood. In DNA, the CDR3 is TGTGCCAGCAGCTGGGCCATAGCAGGCTACGAGCAGTACTTC. Amino acids: CASSWAIAGYEQYF. Supplemented by reference TRBV7-2 and TRBJ2-7, the full variable domain reads GAGVSQSPSNKVTEKGKDVELRCDPISGHTALYWYRQSLGQGLEFLIYFQGNSAPDKSGLPSDRFSAERTGGSVSTLTIQRTQQEDSAVYLCASSWAIAGYEQYFGPGTRLTVT.